This T cell receptor beta chain was documented in a study of control samples from healthy donors and cancer patients. Germline V gene data show CDR1 as SGHRS and CDR2 as YFSETQ. This CDR3 contains 15 residues. The junction had 1 base not matched to a gene; V was cut back by 2 bases and J by 1 base. This clone has just one count. Produced via immunoSEQ multiplex PCR; TCRdb's table is partial and in-frame only. The repertoire holds about 180,000 clones, with more than 85% as singletons. Sequenced input: blood. The clonotype comes from a woman aged 40 to 55 in good health. This chain joins TRBV5-1 and TRBJ2-3, with 10 bases matching TRBD2. The CDR3: CASSFSGGRTDTQYF. CDR3 DNA: TGCGCCAGCAGCTTTAGCGGGGGGCGCACAGATACGCAGTATTTT.